These T cell receptor beta chains were read from a single sample in a study of blood T cell repertoires in COVID-19. Method: immunoSEQ multiplex PCR; TCRdb's copy keeps in-frame clones and lacks some. In the table there are some 50,000 clones, over 70% of which are singletons. The sample taken for sequencing was peripheral blood. These receptor sequences come from a woman aged 80 or over with COVID-19, enrolled during active disease. The CDR3 runs from the conserved cysteine through the conserved F or W. The D gene is left open where the match is weak. Only some rows state a clone size, as once, few, many or a class for expanded clones.

V gene: TRBV18; D gene: -; J gene: TRBJ1-1; clone size: -; CDR3 protein: CASSPPFQVGEAFF; CDR3 DNA: TGTGCCAGCTCACCACCGTTCCAGGTTGGTGAAGCTTTCTTT
V gene: TRBV6-5; D gene: -; J gene: TRBJ1-1; clone size: -; CDR3 protein: CASSYPGNTEAFF; CDR3 DNA: TGTGCCAGCAGTTACCCAGGGAACACTGAAGCTTTCTTT
V gene: TRBV18; D gene: -; J gene: TRBJ1-1; clone size: -; CDR3 protein: CASSPEDMGRTEAFF; CDR3 DNA: TGTGCCAGCTCACCAGAGGACATGGGGCGCACTGAAGCTTTCTTT
V gene: TRBV4-1; D gene: TRBD1; J gene: TRBJ1-5; clone size: -; CDR3 protein: CASSLGPTGVNQPQHF; CDR3 DNA: TGCGCCAGCAGTCTCGGGCCTACAGGGGTTAATCAGCCCCAGCATTTT
V gene: TRBV25-1; D gene: -; J gene: TRBJ1-2; clone size: -; CDR3 protein: CATSTGNYGYTF; CDR3 DNA: TGTGCCACTTCGACTGGTAACTATGGCTACACCTTC
V gene: TRBV5-1; D gene: -; J gene: TRBJ2-7; clone size: -; CDR3 protein: CASMQSPPGEQYF; CDR3 DNA: TGCGCCAGCATGCAGAGCCCCCCGGGGGAGCAGTACTTC
V gene: TRBV20-1; D gene: TRBD2; J gene: TRBJ2-1; clone size: once; CDR3 protein: CSASPSGGAWNEQFF; CDR3 DNA: TGCAGTGCTAGTCCTAGCGGGGGGGCATGGAATGAGCAGTTCTTC
V gene: TRBV5-1; D gene: TRBD1; J gene: TRBJ1-1; clone size: few; CDR3 protein: CASSPGGGGGWAEAFF; CDR3 DNA: TGCGCCAGCAGCCCCGGAGGAGGGGGCGGTTGGGCTGAAGCTTTCTTT
V gene: TRBV3-1/TRBV3-2; D gene: TRBD2; J gene: TRBJ2-1; clone size: -; CDR3 protein: CASSQDPREGPYNEQFF; CDR3 DNA: TGTGCCAGCAGCCAAGATCCCCGGGAGGGTCCCTACAATGAGCAGTTCTTC
V gene: TRBV6-5; D gene: -; J gene: TRBJ1-4; clone size: -; CDR3 protein: CASSSWTEGNEKLFF; CDR3 DNA: TGTGCCAGCAGTTCCTGGACGGAGGGTAATGAAAAACTGTTTTTT
V gene: TRBV4-1; D gene: TRBD2; J gene: TRBJ2-7; clone size: medium-sized; CDR3 protein: CASSQDLVAGGGGEQYF; CDR3 DNA: TGCGCCAGCAGCCAAGATCTGGTAGCGGGGGGCGGCGGGGAGCAGTACTTC
V gene: TRBV11-2; D gene: TRBD1; J gene: TRBJ2-5; clone size: -; CDR3 protein: CASSPWTGTQETQYF; CDR3 DNA: TGTGCCAGCAGCCCCTGGACAGGGACGCAAGAGACCCAGTACTTC
V gene: TRBV7-2; D gene: TRBD1; J gene: TRBJ1-4; clone size: -; CDR3 protein: CASSLGQGAQMKSLFF; CDR3 DNA: TGTGCCAGCAGCTTAGGACAGGGGGCCCAGATGAAGAGTCTGTTTTTT
V gene: TRBV27; D gene: -; J gene: TRBJ1-2; clone size: -; CDR3 protein: CASRTTTVGGYTF; CDR3 DNA: TGTGCCAGCAGAACAACAACCGTGGGCGGCTACACCTTC
V gene: TRBV18; D gene: TRBD1; J gene: TRBJ1-5; clone size: -; CDR3 protein: CASSLGTGNRNNQPQHF; CDR3 DNA: TGTGCCAGCTCACTCGGGACAGGGAATAGGAACAATCAGCCCCAGCATTTT
V gene: TRBV11-2; D gene: -; J gene: TRBJ1-4; clone size: -; CDR3 protein: CASSSDTQAGGKLFF; CDR3 DNA: TGTGCCAGCAGCTCCGATACCCAGGCCGGGGGAAAACTGTTTTTT
V gene: TRBV6-6; D gene: -; J gene: TRBJ2-7; clone size: -; CDR3 protein: CASLDVGGGSSYEQYF; CDR3 DNA: TGTGCCAGCCTCGATGTCGGTGGGGGCAGCTCCTACGAGCAGTACTTC
V gene: TRBV28; D gene: -; J gene: TRBJ2-7; clone size: -; CDR3 protein: CASSTRGKTYEQYF; CDR3 DNA: TGTGCCAGCAGCACCCGCGGGAAGACCTACGAGCAGTACTTC
V gene: TRBV7-6; D gene: TRBD1; J gene: TRBJ1-2; clone size: few; CDR3 protein: CASSLVRTGGTAGYTF; CDR3 DNA: TGTGCCAGCAGCTTAGTGAGAACAGGGGGGACCGCTGGCTACACCTTC
V gene: TRBV11-2; D gene: -; J gene: TRBJ1-1; clone size: -; CDR3 protein: CASSSQMNTEAFF; CDR3 DNA: TGTGCCAGCAGCTCACAGATGAACACTGAAGCTTTCTTT
V gene: TRBV21-1; D gene: -; J gene: TRBJ1-5; clone size: -; CDR3 protein: CTEHQPQHF; CDR3 DNA: TGTACTGAGCATCAGCCCCAGCATTTT
V gene: TRBV4-1; D gene: TRBD1; J gene: TRBJ1-3; clone size: -; CDR3 protein: CASSQAGTGGFGNTIYF; CDR3 DNA: TGCGCCAGCAGCCAAGCCGGGACAGGGGGCTTTGGAAACACCATATATTTT
V gene: TRBV28; D gene: -; J gene: TRBJ2-7; clone size: few; CDR3 protein: CASSLPRGVEQYF; CDR3 DNA: TGTGCCAGCAGTTTACCCAGGGGGGTCGAGCAGTACTTC
V gene: TRBV15; D gene: -; J gene: TRBJ2-5; clone size: -; CDR3 protein: CATSGALQETQYF; CDR3 DNA: TGTGCCACCAGCGGGGCACTACAAGAGACCCAGTACTTC
V gene: TRBV3-1/TRBV3-2; D gene: TRBD1; J gene: TRBJ2-7; clone size: -; CDR3 protein: CASSNPGTGGYEQYF; CDR3 DNA: TGTGCCAGCAGCAACCCCGGGACAGGGGGCTACGAGCAGTACTTC
V gene: TRBV7-9; D gene: -; J gene: TRBJ2-6; clone size: -; CDR3 protein: CASSFQGGGANVLTF; CDR3 DNA: TGTGCCAGCAGCTTCCAGGGTGGTGGGGCCAACGTCCTGACTTTC
V gene: TRBV19; D gene: -; J gene: TRBJ1-5; clone size: -; CDR3 protein: CASSRQTNQPQHF; CDR3 DNA: TGTGCCAGTAGTCGACAGACCAATCAGCCCCAGCATTTT
V gene: TRBV2; D gene: -; J gene: TRBJ1-2; clone size: -; CDR3 protein: CATGRTVNYGYTF; CDR3 DNA: TGTGCCACCGGTAGGACAGTCAACTATGGCTACACCTTC
V gene: TRBV5-5; D gene: TRBD2; J gene: TRBJ2-1; clone size: -; CDR3 protein: CASSPASGEYNEQFF; CDR3 DNA: TGTGCCAGCAGTCCCGCTAGCGGGGAATACAATGAGCAGTTCTTC
V gene: TRBV18; D gene: -; J gene: TRBJ1-2; clone size: -; CDR3 protein: CASSPETDYGYTF; CDR3 DNA: TGTGCCAGCTCACCGGAGACAGACTATGGCTACACCTTC
V gene: TRBV28; D gene: -; J gene: TRBJ2-1; clone size: -; CDR3 protein: CASRTTIERDEQFF; CDR3 DNA: TGTGCCAGCAGGACGACTATCGAACGTGATGAGCAGTTCTTC
V gene: TRBV21-1; D gene: -; J gene: TRBJ2-3; clone size: -; CDR3 protein: CASSKRGTSGATRRTDTQYF; CDR3 DNA: TGTGCCAGCAGCAAAAGGGGGACTAGCGGGGCCACAAGGAGGACAGATACGCAGTATTTT
V gene: TRBV7-2; D gene: -; J gene: TRBJ1-6; clone size: -; CDR3 protein: CASSAYRAPNSPLHF; CDR3 DNA: TGTGCCAGCAGCGCCTACAGGGCCCCAAATTCACCCCTCCACTTT
V gene: TRBV28; D gene: TRBD1; J gene: TRBJ2-1; clone size: few; CDR3 protein: CASSRQGISYNEQFF; CDR3 DNA: TGTGCCAGCAGTCGACAGGGGATCTCCTACAATGAGCAGTTCTTC
V gene: TRBV5-5; D gene: -; J gene: TRBJ1-1; clone size: -; CDR3 protein: CASSLELRVATEAFF; CDR3 DNA: TGTGCCAGCAGCTTGGAGTTGAGGGTAGCCACTGAAGCTTTCTTT
V gene: TRBV7-6; D gene: -; J gene: TRBJ1-6; clone size: -; CDR3 protein: CASSQGQKGLGGDSPLHF; CDR3 DNA: TGTGCCAGCAGCCAAGGACAAAAGGGGTTGGGTGGAGATTCACCCCTCCACTTT
V gene: TRBV4-2; D gene: TRBD2; J gene: TRBJ2-2; clone size: -; CDR3 protein: CASSQDLGLAGNTGELFF; CDR3 DNA: TGTGCCAGCAGCCAAGATCTAGGGCTAGCGGGGAACACCGGGGAGCTGTTTTTT
V gene: TRBV6-1; D gene: -; J gene: TRBJ2-6; clone size: -; CDR3 protein: CASSEYESPGANVLTF; CDR3 DNA: TGTGCCAGCAGTGAATATGAGAGTCCTGGGGCCAACGTCCTGACTTTC
V gene: TRBV19; D gene: -; J gene: TRBJ2-7; clone size: -; CDR3 protein: CASSMSGLLYEQYF; CDR3 DNA: TGTGCCAGTAGTATGTCAGGGTTGTTGTACGAGCAGTACTTC
V gene: TRBV19; D gene: TRBD2; J gene: TRBJ2-7; clone size: few; CDR3 protein: CASSIRGIAGSEQYF; CDR3 DNA: TGTGCCAGTAGTATTCGGGGGATAGCGGGTTCCGAGCAGTACTTC